The 4 T cell receptor beta chains given below trace back to one sample, sequenced in a study of T cell responses to AZD1222 COVID-19 vaccine. Profiled with immunoSEQ multiplex PCR; TCRdb holds only in-frame clones, not every one. The table includes about 190,000 clones, roughly 92% detected once. This specimen consisted of peripheral blood, obtained on day 0 of AZD1222 vaccination. The receptors were gathered from an adult in good health.

This clone has only a few counts. This rearrangement joins TRBV11-1 to TRBJ2-7; 9 positions match TRBD2. The CDR3 length is 16 residues. CDR1 and CDR2 (germline): SGHAT, FQDESV (reference sequence). J gave up 1 base and V 1 base, and 5 bases lay outside the gene matches. CDR3 region: CASSLGSGGTSYEQYF. The CDR3 bases are TGTGCCAGCAGCTTAGGCAGCGGGGGGACATCCTACGAGCAGTACTTC.

The rearrangement joins TRBV4-2 to TRBJ1-2; D is unclear. V lost 1 base to trimming and J lost 8 bases, with 8 bases between them. This CDR3 has 12 amino acids. Germline-derived CDR1 and CDR2 are LGHNA and YNFKEQ. The CDR3 DNA follows: TGTGCCAGCAGCCAAGTGGCTGGGGGCTACACCTTC. It encodes CASSQVAGGYTF.

V and J are TRBV2 and TRBJ2-7, with 7 bases identical to TRBD1. This CDR3 spans 14 amino acids. Trimming removed 5 bases from V and 4 bases from J; junction bases left unmatched: 8. Germline V CDR1 and CDR2: SNHLY, FYNNEI. The CDR3 region has the DNA TGTGCCAGCAGTAGACAGGGCGGATATTACGAGCAGTACTTC. This translates into CASSRQGGYYEQYF.

The table lists this clone with a count of one. The rearrangement links TRBV5-1 to TRBJ1-2; perhaps TRBD1 as D (5 bases). Per the germline V gene, CDR1 is SGHRS and CDR2 is YFSETQ. This CDR3 contains 12 residues. V was clipped by 4 bases and J by 5 bases, with 9 bases between them. This CDR3 is CASSPGFYGYTF. The CDR3, as DNA: TGCGCCAGCAGCCCAGGGTTTTATGGCTACACCTTC.